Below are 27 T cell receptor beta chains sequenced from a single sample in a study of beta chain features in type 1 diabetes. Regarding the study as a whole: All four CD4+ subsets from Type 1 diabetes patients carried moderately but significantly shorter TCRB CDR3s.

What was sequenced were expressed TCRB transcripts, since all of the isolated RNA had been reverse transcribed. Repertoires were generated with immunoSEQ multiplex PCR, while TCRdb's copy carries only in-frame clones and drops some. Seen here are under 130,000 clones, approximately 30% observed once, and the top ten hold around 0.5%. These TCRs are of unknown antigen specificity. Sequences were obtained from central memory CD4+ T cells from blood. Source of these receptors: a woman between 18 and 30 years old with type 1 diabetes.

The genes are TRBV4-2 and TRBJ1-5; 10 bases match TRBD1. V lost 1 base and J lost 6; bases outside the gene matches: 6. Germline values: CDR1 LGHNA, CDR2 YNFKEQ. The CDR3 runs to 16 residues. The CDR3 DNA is TGTGCCAGCAGCCAAGGAGGGACAGGGGAGGGTCAGCCCCAGCATTTT. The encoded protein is CASSQGGTGEGQPQHF.

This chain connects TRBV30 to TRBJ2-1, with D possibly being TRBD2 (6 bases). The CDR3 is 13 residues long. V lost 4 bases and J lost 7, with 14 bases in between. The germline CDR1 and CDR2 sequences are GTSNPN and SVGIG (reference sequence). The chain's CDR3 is CAWTSGLVNEQFF. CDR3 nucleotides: TGTGCCTGGACCTCGGGACTCGTGAATGAGCAGTTCTTC.

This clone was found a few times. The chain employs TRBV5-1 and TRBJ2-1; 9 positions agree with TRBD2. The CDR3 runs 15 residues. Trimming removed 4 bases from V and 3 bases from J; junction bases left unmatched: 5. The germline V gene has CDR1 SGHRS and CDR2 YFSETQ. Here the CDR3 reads CASSPQAGGYNEQFF. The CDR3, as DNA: TGCGCCAGCAGCCCACAAGCGGGGGGCTACAATGAGCAGTTCTTC.

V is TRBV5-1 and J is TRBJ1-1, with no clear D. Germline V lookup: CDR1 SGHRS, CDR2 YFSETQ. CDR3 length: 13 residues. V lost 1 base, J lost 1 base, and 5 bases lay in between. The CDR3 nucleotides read TGCGCCAGCAGCTTGACGGGGAACACTGAAGCTTTCTTT. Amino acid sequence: CASSLTGNTEAFF. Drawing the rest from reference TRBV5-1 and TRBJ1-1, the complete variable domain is KAGVTQTPRYLIKTRGQQVTLSCSPISGHRSVSWYQQTPGQGLQFLFEYFSETQRNKGNFPGRFSGRQFSNSRSEMNVSTLELGDSALYLCASSLTGNTEAFFGQGTRLTVV.

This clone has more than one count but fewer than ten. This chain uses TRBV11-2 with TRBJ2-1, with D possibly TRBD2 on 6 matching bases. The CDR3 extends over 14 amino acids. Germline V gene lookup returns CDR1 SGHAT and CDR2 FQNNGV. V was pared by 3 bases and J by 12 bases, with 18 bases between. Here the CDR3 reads CASSFGTSRGGQFF. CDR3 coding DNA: TGTGCCAGCAGCTTCGGGACCTCGCGGGGTGGGCAGTTCTTC.

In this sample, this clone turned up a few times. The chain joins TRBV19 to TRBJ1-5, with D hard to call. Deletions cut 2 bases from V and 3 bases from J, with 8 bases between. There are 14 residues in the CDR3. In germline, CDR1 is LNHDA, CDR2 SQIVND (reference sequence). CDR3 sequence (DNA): TGTGCCAGTAGTATAAGTCGGGACAATCAGCCCCAGCATTTT. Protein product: CASSISRDNQPQHF.

In nucleotides, the CDR3 is TGTGCCAGCAGCCCGGGACAGTACACTGAAGCTTTCTTT. Protein: CASSPGQYTEAFF. The chain links TRBV27 to TRBJ1-1; the match to TRBD1 covers 7 bases. There are 13 residues in the CDR3. Germline trimming cut 6 bases from V and 3 bases from J; bases unmatched to any gene: 4. Germline values: CDR1 MNHEY, CDR2 SMNVEV (reference sequence).

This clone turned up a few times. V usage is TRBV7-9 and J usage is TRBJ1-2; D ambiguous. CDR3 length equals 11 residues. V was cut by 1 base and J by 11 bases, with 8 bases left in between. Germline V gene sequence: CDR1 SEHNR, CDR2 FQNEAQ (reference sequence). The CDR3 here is CASSLERSYTF. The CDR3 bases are TGTGCCAGCAGCTTAGAGAGGTCGTACACCTTC.

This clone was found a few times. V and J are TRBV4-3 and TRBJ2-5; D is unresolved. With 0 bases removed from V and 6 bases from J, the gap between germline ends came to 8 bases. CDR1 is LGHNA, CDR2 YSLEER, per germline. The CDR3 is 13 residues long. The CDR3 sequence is CASSQDPFKTQYF. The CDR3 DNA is TGCGCCAGCAGCCAAGATCCGTTTAAGACCCAGTACTTC.

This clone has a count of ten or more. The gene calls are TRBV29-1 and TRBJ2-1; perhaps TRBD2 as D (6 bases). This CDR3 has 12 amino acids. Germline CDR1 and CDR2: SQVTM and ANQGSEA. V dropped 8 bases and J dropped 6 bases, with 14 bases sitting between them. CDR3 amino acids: CSLRAGPNEQFF. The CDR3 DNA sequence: TGCAGCCTCAGAGCGGGCCCCAATGAGCAGTTCTTC.

CDR3 sequence reads: CASSRPQGEETQYF. The CDR3 DNA reads TGTGCCAGCAGTCGACCCCAGGGTGAAGAGACCCAGTACTTC. The J gene is TRBJ2-5, the V gene TRBV28, with D tentatively TRBD1 (5 bases). Per the germline V gene, CDR1 is MDHEN and CDR2 is SYDVKM. The CDR3 length is 14 residues. Trimming cost V 5 bases and J 3 bases, with 13 bases left between them.

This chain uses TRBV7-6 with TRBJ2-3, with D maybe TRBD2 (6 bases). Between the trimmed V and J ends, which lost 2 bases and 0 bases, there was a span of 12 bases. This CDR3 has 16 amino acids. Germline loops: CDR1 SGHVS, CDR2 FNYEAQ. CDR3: CASSLSGSGSTDTQYF. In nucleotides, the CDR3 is TGTGCCAGCAGCTTAAGCGGTAGCGGCAGCACAGATACGCAGTATTTT.

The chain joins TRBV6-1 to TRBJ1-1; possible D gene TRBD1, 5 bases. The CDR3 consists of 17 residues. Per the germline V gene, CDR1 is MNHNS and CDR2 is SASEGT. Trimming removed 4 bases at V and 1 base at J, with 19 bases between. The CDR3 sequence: CASSVGMDRTWNTEAFF. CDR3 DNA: TGTGCCAGCAGTGTGGGTATGGATCGGACATGGAACACTGAAGCTTTCTTT.

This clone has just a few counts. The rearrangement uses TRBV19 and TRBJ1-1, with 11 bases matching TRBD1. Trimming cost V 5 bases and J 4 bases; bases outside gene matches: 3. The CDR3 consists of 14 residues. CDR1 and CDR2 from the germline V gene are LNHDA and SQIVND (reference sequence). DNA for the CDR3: TGTGCCAGTAGTCCGGGGACAGGGGGCACTGAAGCTTTCTTT. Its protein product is CASSPGTGGTEAFF. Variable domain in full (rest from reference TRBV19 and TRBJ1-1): DGGITQSPKYLFRKEGQNVTLSCEQNLNHDAMYWYRQDPGQGLRLIYYSQIVNDFQKGDIAEGYSVSREKKESFPLTVTSAQKNPTAFYLCASSPGTGGTEAFFGQGTRLTVV.

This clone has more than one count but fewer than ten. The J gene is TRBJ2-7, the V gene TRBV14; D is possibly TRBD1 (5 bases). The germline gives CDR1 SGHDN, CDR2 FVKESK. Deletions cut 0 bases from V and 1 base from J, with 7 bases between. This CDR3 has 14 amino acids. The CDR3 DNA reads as TGTGCCAGCAGCCAAGACAGGGTTTCCTACGAGCAGTACTTC. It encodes CASSQDRVSYEQYF.

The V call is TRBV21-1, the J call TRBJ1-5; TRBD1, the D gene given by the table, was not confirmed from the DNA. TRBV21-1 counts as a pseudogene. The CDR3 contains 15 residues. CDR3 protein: CASSKRTDSNQPQHF. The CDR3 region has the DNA TGTGCCAGCAGCAAAAGGACAGATAGCAATCAGCCCCAGCATTTT.

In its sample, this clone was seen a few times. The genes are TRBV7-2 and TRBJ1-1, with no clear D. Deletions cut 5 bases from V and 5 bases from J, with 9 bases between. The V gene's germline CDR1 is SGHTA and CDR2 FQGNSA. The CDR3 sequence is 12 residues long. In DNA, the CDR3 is TGTGCCAGCAGCCCTAGACCGACTGAAGCTTTCTTT. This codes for CASSPRPTEAFF.

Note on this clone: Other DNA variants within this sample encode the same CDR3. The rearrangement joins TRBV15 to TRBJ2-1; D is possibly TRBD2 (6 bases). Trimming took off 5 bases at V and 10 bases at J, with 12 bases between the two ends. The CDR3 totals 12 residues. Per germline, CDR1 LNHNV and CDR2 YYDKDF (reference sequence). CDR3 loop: CATSDPGLEQFF. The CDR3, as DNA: TGTGCCACCAGCGACCCGGGACTCGAGCAGTTCTTC.

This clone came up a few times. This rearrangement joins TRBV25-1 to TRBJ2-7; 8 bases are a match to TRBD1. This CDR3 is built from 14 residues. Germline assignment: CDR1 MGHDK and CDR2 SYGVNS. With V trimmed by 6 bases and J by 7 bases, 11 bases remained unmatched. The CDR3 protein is CASRSDRVSREQYF. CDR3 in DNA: TGTGCCAGCAGATCGGACAGGGTGTCAAGGGAGCAGTACTTC.

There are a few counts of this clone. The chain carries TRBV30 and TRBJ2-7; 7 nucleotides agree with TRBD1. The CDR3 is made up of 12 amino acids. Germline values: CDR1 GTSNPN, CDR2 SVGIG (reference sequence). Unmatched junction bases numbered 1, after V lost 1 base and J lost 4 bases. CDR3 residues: CAWSAGQYEQYV. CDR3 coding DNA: TGTGCCTGGAGTGCGGGACAGTACGAGCAGTACGTC.

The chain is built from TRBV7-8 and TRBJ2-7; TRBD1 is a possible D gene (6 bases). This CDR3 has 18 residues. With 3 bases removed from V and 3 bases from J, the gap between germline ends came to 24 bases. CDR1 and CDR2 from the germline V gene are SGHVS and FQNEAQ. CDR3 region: CASSLETGRRGHFYEQYV. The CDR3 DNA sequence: TGTGCCAGCAGCTTGGAGACAGGCCGCCGTGGTCATTTCTACGAGCAGTACGTC.

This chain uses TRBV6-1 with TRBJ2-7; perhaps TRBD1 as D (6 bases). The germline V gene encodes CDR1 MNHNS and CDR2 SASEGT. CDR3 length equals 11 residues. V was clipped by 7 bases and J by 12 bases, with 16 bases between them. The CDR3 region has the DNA TGTGCCAGCACAACCGGGACAAGGATGTACGTC. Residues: CASTTGTRMYV.

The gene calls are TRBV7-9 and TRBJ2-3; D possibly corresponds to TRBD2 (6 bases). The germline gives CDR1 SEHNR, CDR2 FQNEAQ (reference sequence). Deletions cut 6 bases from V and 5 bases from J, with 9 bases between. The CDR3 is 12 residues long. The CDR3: CASSSAGDTQYF. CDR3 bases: TGTGCCAGCAGTTCAGCGGGAGATACGCAGTATTTT.

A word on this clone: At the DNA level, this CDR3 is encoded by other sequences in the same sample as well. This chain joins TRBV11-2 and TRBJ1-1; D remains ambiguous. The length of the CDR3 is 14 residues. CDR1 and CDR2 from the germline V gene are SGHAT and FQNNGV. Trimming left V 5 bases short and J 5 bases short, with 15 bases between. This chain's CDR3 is CASSLVGGGTEAFF. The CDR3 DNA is TGTGCCAGCAGCCTCGTTGGAGGAGGAACTGAAGCTTTCTTT.

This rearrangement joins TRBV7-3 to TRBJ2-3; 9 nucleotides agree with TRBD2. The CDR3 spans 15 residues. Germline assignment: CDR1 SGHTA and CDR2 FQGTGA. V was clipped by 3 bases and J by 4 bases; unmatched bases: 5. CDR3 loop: CASSLTSGYSDTQYF. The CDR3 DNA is TGTGCCAGCAGCTTGACTAGCGGCTATTCAGATACGCAGTATTTT.

In DNA form, the CDR3 reads TGTGCCAGCTCACCTATAGCGGGAGGGCGGTACGAGCAGTACTTC. This sequence encodes CASSPIAGGRYEQYF. The chain recombines TRBV18 with TRBJ2-7; TRBD2 aligns across 11 bases. CDR3 size: 15 residues. Trimming cost V 3 bases and J 4 bases; bases outside gene matches: 5. Germline CDR1 is KGHSH and CDR2 is LQKENI.

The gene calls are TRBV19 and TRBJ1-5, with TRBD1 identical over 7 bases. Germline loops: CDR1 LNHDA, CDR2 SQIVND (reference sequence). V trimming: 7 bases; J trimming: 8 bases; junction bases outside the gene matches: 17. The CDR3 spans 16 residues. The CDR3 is CASTQRVGTAEEPQHF. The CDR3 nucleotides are TGTGCCAGTACCCAAAGGGTCGGGACAGCCGAAGAGCCCCAGCATTTT.